This entry is about one TCR beta chain. The antigen is not known. TCRdb re-called the 5' RACE reads through MiXCR, storing one row per CDR3 protein. This table has roughly 350,000 distinct CDR3 sequences, 9% to 15% appearing once. The V end lost 4 bases, the J end lost 4 bases, and 11 bases lay between the germline ends. The CDR3 totals 13 residues. Germline V gene lookup returns CDR1 SNHLY and CDR2 FYNNEI. This entry is derived from a study of identical twins. Notes on the study in general: Twin-shared out-of-frame alpha sequences were enriched for low generation probability.

A further study also used this sample, focusing on yellow fever vaccine responses in identical twins.

The chain couples TRBV2 to TRBJ2-7; no clear D. Sequencing was performed on CD8+ T cells sorted from blood. This clonotype was obtained from a woman aged 18-30 years in good health. The CDR3: CASSVAAAYEQYF. The CDR3 region has the DNA TGTGCCAGCAGTGTTGCGGCAGCTTACGAGCAGTACTTC.